This TCR beta chain is drawn from a study of blood T cell repertoires in COVID-19. Study at large: COVID-19 samples, acute and convalescent, were from the United States, Italy and Spain. In each case, the material was cDNA or gDNA derived from T cells, B-cell-depleted T cells, or PBMCs.

Seattle's cohort entered during active infection and was followed longitudinally. V dropped 4 bases and J dropped 0 bases, with 7 bases sitting between them. In germline, CDR1 is LGHDT, CDR2 YNNKEL (reference sequence). The CDR3 extends over 15 amino acids. In the study's own analysis: Estimates of nucleated cell counts were drawn from the amplification of reference gene primers. Clones were sequenced by immunoSEQ multiplex PCR, and TCRdb holds only the in-frame ones, with some missing. The DNA gave D and trimming, while V, J and clone size come from that table. The repertoire includes under 250,000 clones, 92% of them detected once, and over 0.8% sits in the top ten.

The clonotype originates from a man in his thirties or forties with COVID-19, enrolled during active disease. The sequenced sample consisted of peripheral blood. This chain joins TRBV3-1 (or the pseudogene TRBV3-2) and TRBJ2-6, with unresolved D. The CDR3 nucleotides read TGTGCCAGCAGCCCAACGAGCTCTGGGGCCAACGTCCTGACTTTC. This encodes CASSPTSSGANVLTF.